The 26 T cell receptor beta chains reported below all come from one sample, sequenced in a study of PD-L1 blockade in urothelial cancer. Time point meaning: pretreatment peripheral blood. The repertoire was sequenced with immunoSEQ multiplex PCR; TCRdb's copy has only in-frame clones and lacks some. The sample carries 65,000 to 80,000 clones, under 90% recorded once. Source: PBMCs, taken around atezolizumab (anti-PD-L1) treatment. The receptors here all came from a man aged 70 or older with urothelial cancer.

The chain uses TRBV6-1 and TRBJ2-1, with TRBD2 as a possible D gene (7 bases). Germline CDR1 MNHNS, CDR2 SASEGT. V was shortened by 2 bases and J by 9 bases, with 17 bases between the two germline ends. CDR3 length: 15 amino acids. In DNA, the CDR3 is TGTGCCAGCAGTGAAAACCACAGAGGGGGGGGTGAGCAGTTCTTC. As protein: CASSENHRGGGEQFF.

The rearrangement joins TRBV6-6 to TRBJ2-1, with 10 nucleotides matching TRBD1. The junction had 5 bases not matched to a gene; V was cut back by 5 bases and J by 7 bases. CDR1 is MNHNY and CDR2 is SVGAGI in the germline V gene (reference sequence). The length of the CDR3 is 14 residues. CDR3 protein: CASSLWTGGNEQFF. The CDR3 DNA reads as TGTGCCAGCAGTCTTTGGACAGGGGGTAATGAGCAGTTCTTC.

The chain uses TRBV18 and TRBJ2-1; 8 bases agree with TRBD2. Germline CDR1 and CDR2: KGHSH and LQKENI. This CDR3 has 16 residues. The ends lost 3 bases at V and 5 bases at J; junction bases unmatched: 9. This chain's CDR3 is CASSPSGTRINNEQFF. In DNA form, the CDR3 reads TGTGCCAGCTCACCGTCCGGGACTAGAATAAACAATGAGCAGTTCTTC.

The chain is built from TRBV11-2 and TRBJ2-3; TRBD2 agrees at 10 bases. The germline V gene has CDR1 SGHAT and CDR2 FQNNGV. This CDR3 has 15 amino acids. With 4 bases clipped from V and 7 bases from J, the junction kept 8 bases outside the gene matches. This CDR3 reads CASSYSGRGSYTQYF. Written as DNA, the CDR3 is TGTGCCAGCAGCTACAGCGGGAGGGGCTCCTATACGCAGTATTTT. The full variable domain, its missing parts supplied by reference TRBV11-2 and TRBJ2-3, is EAGVAQSPRYKIIEKRQSVAFWCNPISGHATLYWYQQILGQGPKLLIQFQNNGVVDDSQLPKDRFSAERLKGVDSTLKIQPAKLEDSAVYLCASSYSGRGSYTQYFGPGTRLTVL.

As DNA, the CDR3 is TGTGCCAGCAGCTTAGTTGCCGGGATACTAGGCGAGCAGTACTTC. Residues: CASSLVAGILGEQYF. The chain has TRBV7-8 and TRBJ2-7, with D tentatively TRBD2 (5 bases). The CDR3 totals 15 residues. In germline, CDR1 is SGHVS, CDR2 FQNEAQ. The ends were cut back, 1 base at V and 6 bases at J, with 16 bases in the middle.

The V gene is TRBV28, the J gene TRBJ2-1, with D possibly being TRBD2 (6 bases). Trimming stripped 3 bases from V and 0 bases from J, with 15 bases between. The CDR3 consists of 17 residues. CDR1 is MDHEN and CDR2 is SYDVKM in the germline V gene. CDR3 sequence reads: CASSFQIAANSYNEQFF. As DNA, the CDR3 is TGTGCCAGCAGTTTCCAGATAGCGGCCAACTCCTACAATGAGCAGTTCTTC.

V usage is TRBV7-3 and J usage is TRBJ1-3; 11 bases line up with TRBD1. Germline values: CDR1 SGHTA, CDR2 FQGTGA. V shed 2 bases, J shed 7 bases, and the junction held 4 bases outside the gene matches. The CDR3 is 15 residues long. This CDR3 reads CASSLSGDRGNTIYF. The CDR3 DNA sequence: TGTGCCAGCAGCTTATCGGGGGACAGGGGGAACACCATATATTTT.

CDR3 nucleotide sequence: TGCGCCAGCAGCCAAGAGTACAGGGATTTAGGAAACACCATATATTTT. It codes for CASSQEYRDLGNTIYF. The chain has TRBV4-1 and TRBJ1-3; a possible D gene is TRBD1 (6 bases). Trimming took off 0 bases at V and 4 bases at J, with 13 bases between the two ends. This CDR3 spans 16 amino acids. Germline values: CDR1 MGHRA, CDR2 YSYEKL.

The rearrangement uses TRBV11-3 and TRBJ2-5; 7 bases are shared with TRBD2. CDR1 is SGHNT and CDR2 is YENEEA in the germline V gene. V was pared by 5 bases and J by 5 bases, with 11 bases of the junction left unmatched. The CDR3 consists of 15 residues. The CDR3 DNA sequence: TGTGCCAGCAGCGCAGGCACTCCCGGGAGGGAGACCCAGTACTTC. Its translation: CASSAGTPGRETQYF.

The CDR3 DNA reads TGTGCCAGCAGTTTTCCCAGGGAAGGAATCACGGAGACCCAGTACTTC. Protein product: CASSFPREGITETQYF. The chain recombines TRBV28 with TRBJ2-5, with D possibly TRBD1 on 5 matching bases. Germline V gives CDR1 MDHEN, CDR2 SYDVKM. V dropped 3 bases and J dropped 5 bases, with 19 bases sitting between them. The CDR3 loop spans 16 amino acids.

The chain has TRBV28 and TRBJ2-7, with D maybe TRBD2 (5 bases). The V and J ends lost 5 bases and 3 bases respectively, with 20 bases between them. The CDR3 is 16 residues long. Germline assignment: CDR1 MDHEN and CDR2 SYDVKM. The CDR3 is CASSPRRLRVLYEQYF. DNA of the CDR3: TGTGCCAGCAGTCCCAGAAGGTTGCGGGTGCTCTACGAGCAGTACTTC.

The chain is built from TRBV19 and TRBJ2-6; no definite D call. CDR1 and CDR2 from the germline V gene are LNHDA and SQIVND (reference sequence). V shed 3 bases and J shed 1 base, with 7 bases lying between them. This CDR3 spans 15 amino acids. CDR3 residues: CASSMSTSGANVLTF. In nucleotides, the CDR3 is TGTGCCAGTAGTATGTCTACTTCTGGGGCCAACGTCCTGACTTTC.

The rearrangement links TRBV18 to TRBJ2-5; D unclear. The V end was cut by 6 bases, the J end by 5 bases, with 10 bases between. CDR1 and CDR2 from the germline V gene are KGHSH and LQKENI. This CDR3 region has 12 residues. CDR3 sequence (DNA): TGTGCCAGCTCCCAAATCAGGGAGACCCAGTACTTC. Protein sequence: CASSQIRETQYF.

The rearrangement uses TRBV4-1 and TRBJ2-7; D gene ambiguous. This CDR3 has 15 residues. Germline lookup yields CDR1 MGHRA and CDR2 YSYEKL. The V end lost 0 bases, the J end lost 0 bases, and 9 bases lay between the germline ends. The CDR3 sequence is CASSQDSGISYEQYF. CDR3 coding DNA: TGCGCCAGCAGCCAAGATTCAGGAATCTCCTACGAGCAGTACTTC.

The rearrangement links TRBV28 to TRBJ2-5; 7 bases are shared with TRBD1. Germline-derived CDR1 and CDR2 are MDHEN and SYDVKM. J lost 4 bases, V lost 9 bases, and 8 bases had no gene match. This CDR3 region has 13 residues. CDR3 sequence reads: CASNPTGRETQYF. The CDR3 bases are TGTGCCAGTAATCCGACAGGGAGAGAGACCCAGTACTTC.

This clone has just a few counts. J is TRBJ1-2 and V is TRBV27; a possible D gene is TRBD1 (6 bases). CDR1 is MNHEY and CDR2 is SMNVEV in the germline V gene (reference sequence). Trimming stripped 2 bases from V and 8 bases from J, with 12 bases between. This CDR3 has 13 amino acids. In DNA form, the CDR3 reads TGTGCCAGCAGTTTAAACAGGGCATGGGGCTACACCTTC. This translates into CASSLNRAWGYTF.

The genes are TRBV9 and TRBJ2-7; D is perhaps TRBD1 (6 bases). Trimming left V 4 bases short and J 2 bases short, with 13 bases between. Germline V gene sequence: CDR1 SGDLS, CDR2 YYNGEE. The CDR3 has 14 residues. The CDR3 sequence is CASSPRQEPYEQYF. Written as DNA, the CDR3 is TGTGCCAGCAGCCCCCGACAGGAACCCTACGAGCAGTACTTC.

This clone showed up just once. This chain connects TRBV25-1 to TRBJ2-3; 9 bases match TRBD1. V shed 5 bases, J shed 4 bases, and the junction held 10 bases outside the gene matches. The CDR3 spans 16 residues. Germline loops: CDR1 MGHDK, CDR2 SYGVNS. CDR3 in DNA: TGTGCCAGCAGTCCACTAGTGGACAGGGGTGCAGATACGCAGTATTTT. This codes for CASSPLVDRGADTQYF.

As DNA, the CDR3 is TGTGCCAGCAGACTGACCTTTCCTCCTCTTCTCTCGGGGGAAAAACTGTTTTTT. Its protein is CASRLTFPPLLSGEKLFF. The chain has TRBV28 and TRBJ1-4; D not certain. V shed 6 bases and J shed 8 bases, with 28 bases lying between them. Germline V gene sequence: CDR1 MDHEN, CDR2 SYDVKM. The CDR3 has 18 amino acids.

This clone is a singleton in its sample. The chain is built from TRBV6-1 and TRBJ1-4; 9 bases map to TRBD1. Germline V gene lookup returns CDR1 MNHNS and CDR2 SASEGT. CDR3 size: 15 residues. Trimming took 5 bases from V and 2 from J; bases not matched to a gene: 3. The CDR3 region is CASSPGQGTNEKLFF. CDR3 bases: TGTGCCAGCAGTCCTGGACAGGGGACTAATGAAAAACTGTTTTTT.

The CDR3 DNA follows: TGTGCCAGTAGTCCAGGACTAAGGAAGGAGACCCAGTACTTC. It specifies CASSPGLRKETQYF. V gene TRBV19 combines with J gene TRBJ2-5, with D perhaps matching TRBD2 (6 bases). The V and J ends lost 5 bases and 5 bases respectively, with 15 bases between them. CDR3 length: 14 residues. CDR1 and CDR2 from the germline V gene are LNHDA and SQIVND (reference sequence).

The rearrangement uses TRBV28 and TRBJ2-7; 7 bases map to TRBD2. The length of the CDR3 is 15 residues. The germline V gene encodes CDR1 MDHEN and CDR2 SYDVKM. J was trimmed by 2 bases and V by 8 bases; bases with no gene match: 12. CDR3 region: CASRGVGGRTYEQYF. CDR3 in DNA: TGTGCCAGCCGGGGGGTGGGCGGGAGAACCTACGAGCAGTACTTC. Variable domain in full (rest from reference TRBV28 and TRBJ2-7): DVKVTQSSRYLVKRTGEKVFLECVQDMDHENMFWYRQDPGLGLRLIYFSYDVKMKEKGDIPEGYSVSREKKERFSLILESASTNQTSMYLCASRGVGGRTYEQYFGPGTRLTVT.

The rearrangement joins TRBV5-1 to TRBJ2-7; 7 bases are a match to TRBD1. CDR1 and CDR2 (germline): SGHRS, YFSETQ. The CDR3 is 14 amino acids. J gave up 0 bases and V 3 bases, and 3 bases lay outside the gene matches. CDR3 nucleotide sequence: TGCGCCAGCAGCTCCAGGGACAGCTCCTACGAGCAGTACTTC. Translation: CASSSRDSSYEQYF.

Remarks on this clone: The junction differs from germline at one of its ends, possibly a read error. This chain uses TRBV2 with TRBJ1-2; 9 bases fit TRBD1. Germline loops: CDR1 SNHLY, CDR2 FYNNEI. The CDR3 consists of 13 residues. This CDR3 is CASCEDRGLGYTF. In nucleotides, the CDR3 is TGTGCCAGCTGTGAGGACAGGGGATTAGGCTACACCTTC.

The chain links TRBV7-8 to TRBJ2-7; TRBD2 might be the D (6 bases). Trimming left V 2 bases short and J 4 bases short, with 15 bases between. There are 15 residues in the CDR3. Germline V gene sequence: CDR1 SGHVS, CDR2 FQNEAQ. In nucleotides, the CDR3 is TGTGCCAGCAGCTTAAGGAGGGGACGGGGTTACGAGCAGTACTTC. Encoded protein: CASSLRRGRGYEQYF.

This clone was counted a single time. This chain links TRBV19 with TRBJ2-7; 14 bases fit TRBD2. This CDR3 contains 16 residues. Trimming at V came to 5 bases and at J to 3 bases, leaving 6 bases not matched to a gene. Germline lookup yields CDR1 LNHDA and CDR2 SQIVND (reference sequence). CDR3 loop: CASSSGLAGVGYEQYF. CDR3 DNA sequence: TGTGCCAGTAGTTCGGGACTAGCGGGAGTAGGCTACGAGCAGTACTTC.